These T cell receptor beta chains were read from a single sample in a study of shared clonotypes between healthy human individuals. This table comes from immunoSEQ multiplex PCR, and its TCRdb copy is limited to in-frame clones, with some not included. This table holds 1 million to 1.3 million clones, 78% found once. Input material: memory CD4+ T cells from PBMCs. These TCRs come from a man aged 18-30 years in good health. Some clones in this sample may be carry-over from other donors' samples. Both conserved end residues are part of each CDR3. D genes are given only for firm matches. Clone size is shown for a subset of rows, as once, few, many or a class of expanded clone.

clone size | J gene | D gene | V gene | CDR3 DNA | CDR3 protein
. | TRBJ1-5 | . | TRBV21-1 | TGTGCCAGCAGCAAAAAATCCCTGCTTCGCCTACACAATCAGCCCCAGCATTTT | CASSKKSLLRLHNQPQHF
many | TRBJ1-1 | TRBD1 | TRBV28 | TGTGCCGGAAGGGGGCCTAACACTGAAGCTTTCTTT | CAGRGPNTEAFF
. | TRBJ2-7 | . | TRBV5-1 | TGCGCCAGCAGCCCCCCGCAGGGCACCTACGAGCAGTACTTC | CASSPPQGTYEQYF
once | TRBJ2-3 | . | TRBV2 | TGTGCCAGCAAGGGCTTACCAGATACGCAGTATTTT | CASKGLPDTQYF
. | TRBJ2-1 | TRBD2 | TRBV11-3 | TGTGCCAGCAGCTTAGTGTCGGGGGGATACAATGAGCAGTTCTTC | CASSLVSGGYNEQFF
once | TRBJ2-7 | . | TRBV7-2 | TGTGCCAGCAGCGGGGCCGGGTTTGAGTCCGAGCAGTACTTC | CASSGAGFESEQYF
few | TRBJ2-5 | TRBD1 | TRBV6-6 | TGTGCCAGCAGCTCCGCGAGGACAGGACAAGAGACCCAGTACTTC | CASSSARTGQETQYF
. | TRBJ2-4 | . | TRBV2 | TGTGCCAGCAGCCTCTCAGGGCGAGCCAAAAACATTCAGTACTTC | CASSLSGRAKNIQYF
few | TRBJ2-7 | . | TRBV11-2 | TGTGCCAGCGGGCACAGGGCTTACGAGCAGTACTTC | CASGHRAYEQYF
few | TRBJ1-5 | TRBD1 | TRBV6-5 | TGTGCCAGCCACGCAGGGGGAAGCAATCAGCCCCAGCATTTT | CASHAGGSNQPQHF
many | TRBJ1-1 | . | TRBV4-3 | TGCGCCAGCAGCCAAGGAGGAGAAGCTTTCTTT | CASSQGGEAFF
few | TRBJ2-1 | TRBD1 | TRBV6-1 | TGTGCCGCCTATCATAGGGGACAGGGACCGTTCTTC | CAAYHRGQGPFF
. | TRBJ2-2 | TRBD1 | TRBV4-3 | TGCGCCAGCAGCCAAGGGACAGGGTCCCGCACCGGGGAGCTGTTTTTT | CASSQGTGSRTGELFF
. | TRBJ2-7 | . | TRBV10-3 | TGTGCCATCAGTGAGTCCTTGAGGGACTCCTACGAGCAGTACTTC | CAISESLRDSYEQYF
few | TRBJ2-3 | . | TRBV5-6 | TGTGCCAGCAGATGGACATCCACAGATACGCAGTATTTT | CASRWTSTDTQYF
. | TRBJ2-7 | . | TRBV11-3 | TGTGCCAGCAGCTTAGGGAGCGACTACGAGCAGTACTTC | CASSLGSDYEQYF
. | TRBJ2-7 | . | TRBV5-1 | TGCGCCAGCAGCTTGGAGGTAGGGGGCGAGCAGTACTTC | CASSLEVGGEQYF